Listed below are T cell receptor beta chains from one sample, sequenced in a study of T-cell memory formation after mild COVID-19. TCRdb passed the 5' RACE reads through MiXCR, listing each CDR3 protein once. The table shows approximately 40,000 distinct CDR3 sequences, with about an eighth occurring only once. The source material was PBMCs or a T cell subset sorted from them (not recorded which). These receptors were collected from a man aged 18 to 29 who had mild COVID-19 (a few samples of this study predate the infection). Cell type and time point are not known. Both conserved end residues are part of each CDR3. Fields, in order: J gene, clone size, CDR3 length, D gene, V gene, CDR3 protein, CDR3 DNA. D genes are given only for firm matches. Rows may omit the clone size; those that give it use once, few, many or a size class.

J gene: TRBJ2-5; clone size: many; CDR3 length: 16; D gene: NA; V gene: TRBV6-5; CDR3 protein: CASSDLGGADQETQYF; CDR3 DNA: TGTGCCAGCAGTGACTTGGGCGGGGCGGACCAAGAGACCCAGTACTTC
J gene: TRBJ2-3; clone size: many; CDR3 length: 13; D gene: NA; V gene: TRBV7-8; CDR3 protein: CASSLEYRGCEYF; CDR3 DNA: TGTGCCAGCAGCTTAGAATATCGGGGGTGCGAGTATTTT
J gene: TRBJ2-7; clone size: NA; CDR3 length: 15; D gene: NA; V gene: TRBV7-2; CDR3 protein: CASSPHGGFQYEQYF; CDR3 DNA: TGTGCCAGCAGCCCTCACGGGGGATTTCAGTACGAGCAGTACTTC
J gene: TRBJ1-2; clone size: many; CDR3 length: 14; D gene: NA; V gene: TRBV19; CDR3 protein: CASSIRPLTPGYTF; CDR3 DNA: TGTGCCAGTAGTATCCGGCCGCTTACCCCGGGCTACACCTTC
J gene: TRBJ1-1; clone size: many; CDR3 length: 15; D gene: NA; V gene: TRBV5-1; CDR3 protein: CASSLEPGGNTEAFF; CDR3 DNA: TGCGCCAGCAGCTTGGAGCCGGGGGGGAACACTGAAGCTTTCTTT
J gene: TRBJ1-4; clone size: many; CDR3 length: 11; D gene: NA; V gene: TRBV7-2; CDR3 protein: CASSNNEKLFF; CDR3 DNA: TGTGCCAGCAGCAACAATGAAAAACTGTTTTTT
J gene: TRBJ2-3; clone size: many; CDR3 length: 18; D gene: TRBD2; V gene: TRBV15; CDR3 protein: CATSNSGGVVYSTDTQYF; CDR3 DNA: TGTGCCACCAGCAATAGCGGGGGGGTCGTCTATAGCACAGATACGCAGTATTTT
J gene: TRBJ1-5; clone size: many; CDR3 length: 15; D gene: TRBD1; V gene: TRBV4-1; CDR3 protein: CASSPGQGGRQPQHF; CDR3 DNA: TGCGCCAGCAGCCCCGGACAGGGCGGGAGACAGCCCCAGCATTTT
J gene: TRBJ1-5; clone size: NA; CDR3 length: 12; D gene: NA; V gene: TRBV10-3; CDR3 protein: CAIKELEGPQHF; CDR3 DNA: TGTGCCATCAAGGAGTTGGAGGGACCCCAGCATTTT
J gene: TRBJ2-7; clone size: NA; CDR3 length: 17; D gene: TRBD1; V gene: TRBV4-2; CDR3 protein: CASSQEAGWDRGHEQYF; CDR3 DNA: TGTGCCAGCAGCCAAGAGGCGGGTTGGGACAGAGGTCACGAGCAGTACTTC
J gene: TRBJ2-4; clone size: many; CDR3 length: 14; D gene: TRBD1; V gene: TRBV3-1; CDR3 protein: CASSRTGGENIQYF; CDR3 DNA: TGTGCCAGCAGTCGAACAGGGGGAGAAAACATTCAGTACTTC
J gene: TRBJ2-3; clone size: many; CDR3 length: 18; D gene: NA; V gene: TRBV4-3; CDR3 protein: CASSQDLLTGASTDTQYF; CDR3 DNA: TGCGCCAGCAGCCAAGATCTGCTTACGGGGGCTAGCACAGATACGCAGTATTTT
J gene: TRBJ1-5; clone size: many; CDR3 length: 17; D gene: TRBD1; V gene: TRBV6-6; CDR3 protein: CASSYNQGAVDNQPQHF; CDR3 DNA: TGTGCCAGCAGTTACAATCAGGGGGCGGTTGACAATCAGCCCCAGCATTTT
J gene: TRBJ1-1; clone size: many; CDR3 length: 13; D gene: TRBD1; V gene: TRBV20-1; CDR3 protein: CSVPSGTVPEAFF; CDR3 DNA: TGCAGTGTCCCGTCCGGGACAGTCCCTGAAGCTTTCTTT
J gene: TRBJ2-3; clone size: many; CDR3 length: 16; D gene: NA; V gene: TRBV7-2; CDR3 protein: CASSLSRAVSTDTQYF; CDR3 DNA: TGTGCCAGCAGCTTAAGTCGGGCAGTAAGCACAGATACGCAGTATTTT
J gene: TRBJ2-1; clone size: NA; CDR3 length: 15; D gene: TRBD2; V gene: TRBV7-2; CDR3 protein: CASSVQTSGRDEQFF; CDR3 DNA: TGTGCCAGCAGCGTACAGACTAGCGGGAGGGATGAGCAGTTCTTC
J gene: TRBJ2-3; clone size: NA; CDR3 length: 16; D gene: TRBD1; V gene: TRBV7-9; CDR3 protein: CASSSTGGRFTDTQYF; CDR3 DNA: TGTGCCAGCAGCTCTACAGGGGGGCGATTCACAGATACGCAGTATTTT
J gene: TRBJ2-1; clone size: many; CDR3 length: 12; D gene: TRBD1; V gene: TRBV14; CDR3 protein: CASSRQGNEQFF; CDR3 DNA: TGTGCCAGCAGTCGACAGGGGAATGAGCAGTTCTTC
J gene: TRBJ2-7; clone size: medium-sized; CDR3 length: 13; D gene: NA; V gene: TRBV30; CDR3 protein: CAWSVQVQYEQYF; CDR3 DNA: TGTGCCTGGAGTGTACAGGTCCAGTACGAGCAGTACTTC
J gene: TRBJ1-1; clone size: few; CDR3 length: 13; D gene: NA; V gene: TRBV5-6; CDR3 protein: CASTLGVNTEAFF; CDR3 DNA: TGTGCCAGCACCTTGGGGGTGAACACTGAAGCTTTCTTT
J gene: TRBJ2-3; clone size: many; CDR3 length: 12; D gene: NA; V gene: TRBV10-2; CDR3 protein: CASSVRADTQYF; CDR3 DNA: TGCGCCAGCAGTGTCCGGGCAGATACGCAGTATTTT
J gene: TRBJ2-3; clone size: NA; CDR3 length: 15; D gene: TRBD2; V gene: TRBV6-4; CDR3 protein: CASSSGLAGSDTQYF; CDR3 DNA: TGTGCCAGCAGTTCAGGACTAGCGGGGTCAGATACGCAGTATTTT
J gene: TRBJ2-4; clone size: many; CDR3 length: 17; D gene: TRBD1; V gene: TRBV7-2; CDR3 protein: CASSLAQGQGAKNIQYF; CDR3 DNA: TGTGCCAGCAGCTTAGCGCAGGGACAGGGGGCCAAAAACATTCAGTACTTC
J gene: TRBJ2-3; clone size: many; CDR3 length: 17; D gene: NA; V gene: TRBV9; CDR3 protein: CASSPNRIAVSTDTQYF; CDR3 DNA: TGTGCCAGCAGCCCCAACCGGATAGCGGTTAGCACAGATACGCAGTATTTT
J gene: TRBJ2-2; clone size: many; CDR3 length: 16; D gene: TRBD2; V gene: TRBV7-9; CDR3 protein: CASSFLAGANTGELFF; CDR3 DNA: TGTGCCAGCAGCTTCTTAGCGGGGGCGAACACCGGGGAGCTGTTTTTT
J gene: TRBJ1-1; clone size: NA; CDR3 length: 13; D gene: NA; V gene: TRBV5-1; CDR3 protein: CASSLAQGGEALF; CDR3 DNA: TGCGCCAGCAGCTTGGCACAGGGAGGTGAAGCTTTATTT
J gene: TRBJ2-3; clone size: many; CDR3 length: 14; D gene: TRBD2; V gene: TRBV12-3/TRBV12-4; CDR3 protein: CASSPRDYGDTQYF; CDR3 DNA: TGTGCCAGCAGTCCCCGGGACTATGGAGATACGCAGTATTTT
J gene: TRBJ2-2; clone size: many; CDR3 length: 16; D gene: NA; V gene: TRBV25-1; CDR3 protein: CASSEYSRGDTGELFF; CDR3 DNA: TGTGCCAGCAGTGAATATTCCAGGGGAGACACCGGGGAGCTGTTTTTT
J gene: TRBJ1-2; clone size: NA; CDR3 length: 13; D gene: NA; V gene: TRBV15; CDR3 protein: CATSTDLHYGYTF; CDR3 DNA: TGTGCCACCAGCACAGATCTTCACTATGGCTACACCTTC
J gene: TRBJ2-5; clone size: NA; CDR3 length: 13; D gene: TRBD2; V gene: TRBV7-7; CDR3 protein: CASSGERGETQYF; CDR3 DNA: TGTGCTAGCAGCGGGGAGAGGGGAGAGACCCAGTACTTC
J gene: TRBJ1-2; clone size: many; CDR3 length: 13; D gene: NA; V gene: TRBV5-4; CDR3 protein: CASSLSQSYGYTF; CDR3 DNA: TGTGCCAGCAGCTTGTCCCAGAGCTATGGCTACACCTTC
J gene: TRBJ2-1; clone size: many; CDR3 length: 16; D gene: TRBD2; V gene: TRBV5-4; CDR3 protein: CASSTRQGTTYNEQFF; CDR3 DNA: TGTGCCAGCAGCACGCGGCAAGGGACTACCTACAATGAGCAGTTCTTC
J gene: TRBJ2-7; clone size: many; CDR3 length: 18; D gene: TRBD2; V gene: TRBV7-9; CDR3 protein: CASSPGTSGGRNSYEQYF; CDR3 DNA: TGTGCCAGCAGCCCAGGAACTAGCGGGGGCCGGAATTCCTACGAGCAGTACTTC
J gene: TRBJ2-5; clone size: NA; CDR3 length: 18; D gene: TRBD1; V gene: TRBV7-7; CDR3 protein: CASSLFAPGTGDGETQYF; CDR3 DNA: TGTGCCAGCAGCTTGTTCGCCCCCGGGACAGGGGATGGAGAGACCCAGTACTTC
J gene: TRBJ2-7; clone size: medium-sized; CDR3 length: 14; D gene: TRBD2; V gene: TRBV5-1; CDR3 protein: CASSLETSGYEQYF; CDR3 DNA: TGCGCCAGCAGCTTGGAGACTAGCGGCTACGAGCAGTACTTC
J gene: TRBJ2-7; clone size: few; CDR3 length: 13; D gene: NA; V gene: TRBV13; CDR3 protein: CASSPVGLYEQYF; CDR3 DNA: TGTGCCAGCAGCCCCGTCGGACTGTACGAGCAGTACTTC
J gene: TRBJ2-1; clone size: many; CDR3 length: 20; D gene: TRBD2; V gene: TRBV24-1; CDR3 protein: CATSDTSASGGLSSYNEQFF; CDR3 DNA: TGTGCCACCAGTGACACATCCGCTAGCGGGGGCCTAAGCTCCTACAATGAGCAGTTCTTC
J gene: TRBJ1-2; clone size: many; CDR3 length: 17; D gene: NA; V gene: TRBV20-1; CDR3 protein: CSARDKQWGPPDYGYTF; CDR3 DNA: TGCAGTGCTAGAGACAAACAGTGGGGACCCCCCGACTATGGCTACACCTTC
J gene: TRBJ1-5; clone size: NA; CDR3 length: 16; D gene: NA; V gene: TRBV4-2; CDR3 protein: CASSQDLGYGNQPQHF; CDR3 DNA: TGTGCCAGCAGCCAAGATTTAGGGTATGGCAATCAGCCCCAGCATTTT
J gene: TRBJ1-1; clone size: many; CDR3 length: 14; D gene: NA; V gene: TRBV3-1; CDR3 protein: CASSPLRAGGEAFF; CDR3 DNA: NA
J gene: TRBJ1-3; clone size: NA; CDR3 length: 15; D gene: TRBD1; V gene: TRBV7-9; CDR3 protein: CASSFPGTAGNTIYF; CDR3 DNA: TGTGCCAGCAGCTTCCCCGGGACAGCAGGAAACACCATATATTTT
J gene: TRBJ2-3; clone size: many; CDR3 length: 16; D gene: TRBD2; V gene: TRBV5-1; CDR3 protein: CASSSLAGGLTDTQYF; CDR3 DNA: TGCGCCAGCAGCTCGCTAGCGGGGGGACTCACAGATACGCAGTATTTT
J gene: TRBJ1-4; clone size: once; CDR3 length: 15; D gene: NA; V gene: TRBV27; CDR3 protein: CASSLNLATNEKLFF; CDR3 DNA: TGTGCCAGCAGTTTAAACCTTGCAACTAATGAAAAACTGTTTTTT
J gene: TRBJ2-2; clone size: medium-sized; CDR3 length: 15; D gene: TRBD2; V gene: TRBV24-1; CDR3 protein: CATSDLAGDTGELFF; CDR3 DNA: TGTGCCACCAGTGATTTAGCGGGGGACACCGGGGAGCTGTTTTTT
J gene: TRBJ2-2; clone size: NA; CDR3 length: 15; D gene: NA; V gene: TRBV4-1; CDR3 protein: CASSQGFRMPGELFF; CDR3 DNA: TGCGCCAGCAGCCAAGGGTTCAGGATGCCCGGGGAGCTGTTTTTT
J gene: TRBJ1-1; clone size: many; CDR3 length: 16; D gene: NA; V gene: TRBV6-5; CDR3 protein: CASSPLPGPMNTEAFF; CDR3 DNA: TGTGCCAGCAGCCCCCTCCCGGGGCCCATGAACACTGAAGCTTTCTTT
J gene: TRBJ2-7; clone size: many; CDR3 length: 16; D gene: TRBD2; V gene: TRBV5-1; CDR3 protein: CASNTGKAGGPYEQYF; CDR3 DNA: TGCGCCAGCAATACGGGGAAAGCGGGGGGGCCTTACGAGCAGTACTTC